Below are 18 T cell receptor beta chains sequenced from a single sample in a study of monozygotic twins with inflammatory bowel disease. TCRdb processed the 5' RACE reads again and assigns one entry to each CDR3 protein, with no DNA. This repertoire includes approximately 400,000 distinct CDR3 sequences. Material for sequencing was blood. These receptors were obtained from a human donor with ulcerative colitis or Crohn's disease, or a healthy co-twin of an affected twin (not recorded which).

This sequence joins TRBV9 and TRBJ2-7; the D gene TCRdb calls, TRBD1, cannot be checked with no DNA. The germline CDR1 and CDR2 sequences are SGDLS and YYNGEE. The CDR3 loop spans 14 amino acids. This CDR3 reads CASSVGTGAYEQYF.

This chain links TRBV12-3 or TRBV12-4 with TRBJ2-7; TCRdb names TRBD1, which stays unverified in the absence of DNA. CDR3 size: 11 residues. CDR3 region: CASRTGVEQYF.

CDR3 sequence: CASSEALTGTLGLGTEAFF. The chain combines TRBV25-1 with TRBJ1-1; checking the TCRdb D call of TRBD1 is not possible without DNA. Looked up from germline, CDR1 is MGHDK and CDR2 is SYGVNS. This CDR3 region has 19 residues.

The rearrangement uses TRBV6-6 and TRBJ2-7; TCRdb reports TRBD1, a call that lacks DNA to check it against. The germline CDR1 and CDR2 sequences are MNHNY and SVGAGI (reference sequence). The CDR3 spans 14 residues. This CDR3 is CASIPGGYSHEQYF.

The V gene is TRBV5-4, the J gene TRBJ2-7. Germline assignment: CDR1 SGHNT and CDR2 YYREEE (reference sequence). This CDR3 contains 13 residues. The CDR3 spells CASSSQGRYEQYF.

The CDR3 region is CASSLEGRGSYNEQFF. The chain is built from TRBV5-1 and TRBJ2-1; the D gene TCRdb calls, TRBD1, cannot be checked with no DNA. The germline V gene encodes CDR1 SGHRS and CDR2 YFSETQ. The CDR3 is made up of 16 amino acids. Full variable domain (rest looked up from reference TRBV5-1 and TRBJ2-1): KAGVTQTPRYLIKTRGQQVTLSCSPISGHRSVSWYQQTPGQGLQFLFEYFSETQRNKGNFPGRFSGRQFSNSRSEMNVSTLELGDSALYLCASSLEGRGSYNEQFFGPGTRLTVL.

The chain carries TRBV21-1 and TRBJ2-4. TRBV21-1 is a pseudogene segment. There are 17 residues in the CDR3. CDR3 region: CASSNREPPGAKNIQYF.

The gene calls are TRBV7-9 and TRBJ1-2; TCRdb gives TRBD1 as the D gene, but with no DNA this cannot be confirmed. CDR1 is SEHNR, CDR2 FQNEAQ, per germline (reference sequence). The CDR3 consists of 13 residues. This CDR3 reads CASSGRDEVGYTF. The whole variable domain, filled in from reference TRBV7-9 and TRBJ1-2, reads DTGVSQNPRHKITKRGQNVTFRCDPISEHNRLYWYRQTLGQGPEFLTYFQNEAQLEKSRLLSDRFSAERPKGSFSTLEIQRTEQGDSAMYLCASSGRDEVGYTFGSGTRLTVV.

This sequence joins TRBV7-9 and TRBJ2-2. This CDR3 spans 14 amino acids. Germline CDR1 SEHNR, CDR2 FQNEAQ (reference sequence). CDR3 amino acids: CASSSHRNTGELFF.

The V gene is TRBV11-2, the J gene TRBJ2-2; TCRdb's D call of TRBD2 is untestable without DNA. There are 18 residues in the CDR3. Germline V lookup: CDR1 SGHAT, CDR2 FQNNGV. The CDR3 loop is CASSLVGTSGGYTGELFF.

This chain uses TRBV9 with TRBJ2-7; the TCRdb call, TRBD2, lacks DNA for checking. CDR1 SGDLS and CDR2 YYNGEE come from the germline V gene. CDR3 size: 15 residues. CDR3 loop: CASSVVGGDMNEQYF.

The V gene is TRBV19, the J gene TRBJ1-5; TCRdb's D call, TRBD1, is unchecked because there is no DNA. Germline values: CDR1 LNHDA, CDR2 SQIVND (reference sequence). The CDR3 covers 19 residues. The CDR3 here is CASSIGPSLDSAFNQPQHF.

The V and J genes are TRBV20-1 and TRBJ1-2. The CDR3 loop spans 12 amino acids. Germline assignment: CDR1 DFQATT and CDR2 SNEGSKA (reference sequence). This CDR3 is CSAWGNNYGYTF.

V is TRBV5-1 and J is TRBJ2-1; as DNA is missing, the TRBD2 call by TCRdb cannot be tested. The CDR3 totals 15 residues. CDR1 is SGHRS, CDR2 YFSETQ, per germline. CDR3 sequence: CASSLGGVSYNEQFF.

The rearrangement links TRBV5-1 to TRBJ2-7; TCRdb returns TRBD1, unconfirmable since there is no DNA. This CDR3 has 14 residues. Germline CDR1 is SGHRS and CDR2 is YFSETQ. This CDR3 is CASSGTDRAYEQYF.

The rearrangement uses TRBV7-2 and TRBJ2-3. The germline V gene encodes CDR1 SGHTA and CDR2 FQGNSA. The CDR3 totals 13 residues. The CDR3 loop reads CASSLAVPDTQYF.

The J gene is TRBJ2-1, the V gene TRBV7-2; TCRdb's D gene call, TRBD2, goes unchecked for lack of DNA. The CDR3 consists of 15 residues. The germline gives CDR1 SGHTA, CDR2 FQGNSA. This CDR3 is CASSLVSGSRYEQFF.

The chain couples TRBV7-2 to TRBJ2-4; TCRdb selects TRBD2, and the lack of DNA leaves this call unchecked. The CDR3 is 15 residues long. Germline CDR1 reads SGHTA; CDR2 reads FQGNSA. The CDR3 loop is CASSVTTSGWDIQYF.